This section outlines one T cell receptor beta chain sequence together with its context. As yet, its antigen is unknown. The entry originates in a study of T cells expressing NK-cell markers. Whole-study context: Each TCR beta repertoire originated in sorted T cells that were CD3+CD56+NKG2C+, CD3+CD56+NKG2C- or CD3+CD56-NKG2C+. Of eight sequenced donors, seven were HCMV-seropositive and one HCMV-seronegative.

The length of the CDR3 is 16 residues. Germline CDR1 and CDR2: LGHNA and YSLEER. One entry per CDR3 protein, without DNA, is what TCRdb gives after re-calling the 5' RACE reads. This sample carries 250,000 or so distinct CDR3 sequences, with 4.2% going to the ten biggest clones. Study-wide points: About 1.0-8% of CD8+ T cells in about six donors belonged to dominant NKG2C+ clonotypes. Whether expanded NKG2C+ T cell clones were HCMV-specific remained unclear.

This receptor was identified in a woman aged 18 to 75 in good health. The V gene is TRBV4-3, the J gene TRBJ1-3; TCRdb picks TRBD1, but there is no DNA to check that call. What was sequenced was blood T cells: a sorted CD56 or NKG2C T cell subset, CD4+ or CD8+ T cells, or bulk PBMC T cells (not recorded which). The CDR3 sequence is CASSQTGGPTGNTIYF.